Listed here is a single T cell receptor beta chain. Its antigen is as yet unknown. Method: immunoSEQ multiplex PCR; TCRdb's copy keeps in-frame clones and lacks some. The data hold tens of thousands of clones, with about 92% observed a single time. Germline assignment: CDR1 SQVTM and CDR2 ANQGSEA. With 2 bases clipped from V and 2 bases from J, the junction kept 3 bases outside the gene matches. The CDR3 extends over 15 amino acids. This sample is drawn from a study of OX40 agonist ivuxolimab in advanced cancers. Study at large: Participants, 65% to 85% male, averaged roughly 55 years of age, ranging from about 20 to 80.

Broader study findings: Which antigen the expanded peripheral T cells recognized is unknown. Circulating CD4+ and CD8+ T cells showed clonal expansion by week 6 at 0.1 to 3.0 mg/kg.

This chain joins TRBV29-1 and TRBJ2-1, with 10 bases matching TRBD1. This sequence was found in an adult with an advanced solid tumor such as melanoma, head and neck, liver or kidney cancer. The sample here was CD4+ or CD8+ T cells sorted from blood, taken in a trial of the OX40 agonist ivuxolimab. The CDR3 region has the DNA TGCAGCGTTGAACTGACAGGGGGCCCCTACAATGAGCAGTTCTTC. It is translated as CSVELTGGPYNEQFF.